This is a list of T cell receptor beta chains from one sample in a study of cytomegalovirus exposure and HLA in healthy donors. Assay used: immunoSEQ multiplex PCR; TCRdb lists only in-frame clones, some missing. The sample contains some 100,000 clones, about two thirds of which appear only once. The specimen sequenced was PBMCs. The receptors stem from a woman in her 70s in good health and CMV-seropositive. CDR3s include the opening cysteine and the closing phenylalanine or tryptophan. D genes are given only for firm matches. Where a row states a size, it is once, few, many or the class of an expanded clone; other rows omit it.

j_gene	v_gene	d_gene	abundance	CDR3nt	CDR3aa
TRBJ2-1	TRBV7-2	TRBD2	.	TGTGCCAGCAGCTTAACTAGCGGGGGAGGCAATGAGCAGTTCTTC	CASSLTSGGGNEQFF
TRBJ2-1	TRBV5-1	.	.	TGCGCCAGCAGCTTGGCCGGAGGGAAGTCAAGTGTCAATGAGCAGTTCTTC	CASSLAGGKSSVNEQFF
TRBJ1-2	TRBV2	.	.	TGTGCCAGCAGTCGCACAGGGATAGTAAACTATGGCTACACCTTC	CASSRTGIVNYGYTF
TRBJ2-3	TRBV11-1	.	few	TGTGCCAGCAGCTCTTACCCCCCGACAGAAGAGCAGTATTTT	CASSSYPPTEEQYF
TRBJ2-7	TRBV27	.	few	TGTGCCAGCAGTTTATCCTCTAGTTCCTCCTACGAGCAGTACTTC	CASSLSSSSSYEQYF
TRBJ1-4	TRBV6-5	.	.	TGTGCCAGCAAGGACAGTGGTGCAACTAATGAAAAACTGTTTTTT	CASKDSGATNEKLFF
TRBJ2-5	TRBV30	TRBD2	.	TGTGCCTGGAGTCAAGGGGTAGCGGGGGGCCAAGAGACCCAGTACTTC	CAWSQGVAGGQETQYF
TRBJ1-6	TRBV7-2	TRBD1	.	TGTGCCAGCAGCTTAGAAGGGGGCGTCTCACCCCTCCACTTT	CASSLEGGVSPLHF
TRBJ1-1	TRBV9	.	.	TGTGCCAGCAGCGTCGGAGGAGGGCTCGTCGGCACTGAAGCTTTCTTT	CASSVGGGLVGTEAFF
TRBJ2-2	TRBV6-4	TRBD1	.	TGTGCCAGCAGACAGGGGGAGGCCGGGGAGCTGTTTTTT	CASRQGEAGELFF
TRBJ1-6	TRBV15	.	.	TGTGCCGCCCAGGGCACTAATAATTCACCCCTCCACTTT	CAAQGTNNSPLHF
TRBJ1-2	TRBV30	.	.	TGTGCCTGGAGTCACGGGACACTGGGATTAAACTATGGCTACACCTTC	CAWSHGTLGLNYGYTF
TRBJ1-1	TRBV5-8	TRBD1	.	TGTGCCAGCAGTAGGACAGGGGGCTGGAACACTGAAGCTTTCTTT	CASSRTGGWNTEAFF
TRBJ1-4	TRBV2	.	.	TGTGCCAGCAGGGGCCGAGGGTACTTCGGAGAAAAACTGTTTTTT	CASRGRGYFGEKLFF
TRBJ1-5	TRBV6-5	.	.	TGTGCCAGCAGACCACAGGGAGAGCAGCCCCAGCATTTT	CASRPQGEQPQHF
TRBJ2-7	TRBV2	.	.	TGTGCCAGCGGGGACTCAGGGTCCTACGAGCAGTACTTC	CASGDSGSYEQYF
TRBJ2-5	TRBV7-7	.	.	TGTGCTAGCAGCTTAGTTCCGGGAGTTGGAGAGACCCAGTACTTC	CASSLVPGVGETQYF
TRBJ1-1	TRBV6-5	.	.	TGTGCCAGCAGTTACTCGCCCGGGATGAACACTGAAGCTTTCTTT	CASSYSPGMNTEAFF
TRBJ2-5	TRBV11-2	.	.	TGTGCCAGCAGCCCAGGGGGGCTATCGGGGGAGACCCAGTACTTC	CASSPGGLSGETQYF
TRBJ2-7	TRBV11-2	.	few	TGTGCCAGCAGCTTAGAGAGAGGCGGTGAGCAGTACTTC	CASSLERGGEQYF
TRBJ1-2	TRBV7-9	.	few	TGTGCCAGCAGCCCGGACAGTTCCTCTAATGGCTACACCTTC	CASSPDSSSNGYTF
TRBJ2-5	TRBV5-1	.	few	TGCGCCAGCACGGGCGGGACCGGGGAGACCCAGTACTTC	CASTGGTGETQYF
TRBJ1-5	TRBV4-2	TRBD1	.	TGTGCCAGCAGCCAAATAACAGGGGGAGACCAGCCCCAGCATTTT	CASSQITGGDQPQHF
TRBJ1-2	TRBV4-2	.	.	TGTGCCAGCAGCTCATCCCTAGGCTACACCTTC	CASSSSLGYTF
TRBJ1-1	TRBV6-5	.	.	TGTGCCAGCAGTAGGACAACGAACACTGAAGCTTTCTTT	CASSRTTNTEAFF
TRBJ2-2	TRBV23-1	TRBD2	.	TGCGCCAGCAGCCCCCGGGGGGGTTTTAACACCGGGGAGCTGTTTTTT	CASSPRGGFNTGELFF
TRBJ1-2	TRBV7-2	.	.	TGTGCCAGCAGCACCATGCCGCCAGGTCCAATCTATGGCTACACCTTC	CASSTMPPGPIYGYTF
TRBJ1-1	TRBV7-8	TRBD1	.	TGTGCCAGCAGCTTAAGCAGGGGGCAGCACACTGAAGCTTTCTTT	CASSLSRGQHTEAFF
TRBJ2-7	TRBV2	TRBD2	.	TGTGCCAGCAGTGAAGTCGATAGCGGGGCGGCCTACGAGCAGTACTTC	CASSEVDSGAAYEQYF
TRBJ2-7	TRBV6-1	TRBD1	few	TGTGCCAGCAGGGGGGGACAGGGTTTCGTCTACGAGCAGTACTTC	CASRGGQGFVYEQYF
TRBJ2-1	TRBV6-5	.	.	TGTGCCAGCAGTTACTCGGGGCGGAACAATGAGCAGTTCTTC	CASSYSGRNNEQFF
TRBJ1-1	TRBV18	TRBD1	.	TGTGCCAGCTCACCCCTAAGGGGGCGCCTGGGTGACCAGGGGTCAACTGAAGCTTTCTTT	CASSPLRGRLGDQGSTEAFF
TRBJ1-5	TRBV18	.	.	TGTGCCAGCTCACCAGGAGGGGCGGGGGCTCAGCCCCAGCATTTT	CASSPGGAGAQPQHF
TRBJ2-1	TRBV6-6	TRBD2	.	TGTGCCAGCAGACTAGCGGGGGGGACCAATGAGCAGTTCTTC	CASRLAGGTNEQFF
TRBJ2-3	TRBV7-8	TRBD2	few	TGTGCCAGCAGCTTAGATGAGCCGGGGGGGCCCCAAGATACGCAGTATTTT	CASSLDEPGGPQDTQYF
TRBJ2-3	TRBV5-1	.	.	TGCGCCAGCAGCTTGGTTGGCGGGGGCAACACAGATACGCAGTATTTT	CASSLVGGGNTDTQYF
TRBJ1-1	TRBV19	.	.	TGTGCCAGTAGTCCCGGTTCGGGGGGGACTGAAGCTTTCTTT	CASSPGSGGTEAFF
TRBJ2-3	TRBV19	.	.	TGTGCCAGTAGAGGTATAGCGCGTAACACAGATACGCAGTATTTT	CASRGIARNTDTQYF
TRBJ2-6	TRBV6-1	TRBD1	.	TGTGCCAGCAGTGTTCTGACAGGGGACTCTGGGGCCAACGTCCTGACTTTC	CASSVLTGDSGANVLTF
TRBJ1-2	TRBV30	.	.	TGTGCCTGGAGTAGGGGTTCCACTAACTATGGCTACACCTTC	CAWSRGSTNYGYTF
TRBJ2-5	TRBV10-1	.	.	TGCGCCAGCAGTGTCCAAGGGGGTCCCCAGGAGACCCAGTACTTC	CASSVQGGPQETQYF
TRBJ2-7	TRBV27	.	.	TGTGCCAGCAGTTGGGGAGGGGGGGGGACATACGAGCAGTACTTC	CASSWGGGGTYEQYF
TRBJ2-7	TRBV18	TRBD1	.	TGTGCCAGCTCATTTCGTTCCGGGACAGGGGAAAACGAGCAGTACTTC	CASSFRSGTGENEQYF
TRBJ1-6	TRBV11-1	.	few	TGTGCCAGCAGCTCGACGTCAGGGAATTCACCCCTCCACTTT	CASSSTSGNSPLHF
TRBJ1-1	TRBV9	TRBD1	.	TGTGCCAGCAGCCCCCGACAGGGGAACACTGAAGCTTTCTTT	CASSPRQGNTEAFF
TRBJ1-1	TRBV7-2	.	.	TGTGCCAGCAGCTTAGGGGGAGCCCGGAACACTGAAGCTTTCTTT	CASSLGGARNTEAFF
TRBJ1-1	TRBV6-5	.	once	TGTGCCATTGGATCGGGGGGCGGGACTTTCTTT	CAIGSGGGTFF
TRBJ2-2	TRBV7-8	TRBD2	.	TGTGCCAGCAGCAGGCGGGGGGACCGCACCGGGGAGCTGTTTTTT	CASSRRGDRTGELFF
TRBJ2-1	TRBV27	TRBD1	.	TGTGCCAGCAGTCCAACCGGGACAGTAAGATTTAATGAGCAGTTCTTC	CASSPTGTVRFNEQFF